This is a list of T cell receptor beta chains from one sample in a study of blood T cell repertoires in COVID-19. Libraries were prepared by immunoSEQ multiplex PCR; TCRdb keeps only in-frame clonotypes and omits some of them. The repertoire includes 250,000 to 300,000 clones, about 86% of them detected once, and about 2.1% sits in the top ten. The sequenced material came from peripheral blood. These receptors were obtained from a man aged 30 to 39 with active or convalescent COVID-19. CDR3s include the opening cysteine and the closing phenylalanine or tryptophan. A D gene is named only where the DNA matches it firmly.

j_call d_call v_call cdr3_aa cdr3_nt
TRBJ1-4 TRBD1 TRBV30 CAWSVLDRGYEKLFF TGTGCCTGGAGTGTACTTGACAGGGGATATGAAAAACTGTTTTTT
TRBJ1-5 - TRBV5-6 CASSLLGGDSNQPQHF TGTGCCAGCAGCTTGTTGGGGGGTGATAGCAATCAGCCCCAGCATTTT
TRBJ2-5 TRBD2 TRBV2 CASMGGGATKTQYF TGTGCCAGCATGGGCGGGGGGGCAACGAAGACCCAGTACTTC
TRBJ1-6 - TRBV5-6 CASSYNRARDSPLHF TGTGCCAGCAGCTATAACAGGGCCCGGGATTCACCCCTCCACTTT
TRBJ1-3 TRBD1 TRBV2 CASSRTDRGNTIYF TGTGCCAGCAGTAGAACGGACAGGGGAAACACCATATATTTT
TRBJ1-2 - TRBV15 CATSRDSGGSYGYTF TGTGCCACCAGCAGAGACTCCGGGGGTAGCTATGGCTACACCTTC
TRBJ2-2 TRBD2 TRBV3-1/TRBV3-2 CASSLGLAGTGELFF TGTGCCAGCAGCCTCGGACTAGCCGGCACCGGGGAGCTGTTTTTT
TRBJ2-1 - TRBV10-1 CASSEMSRVDSHSYNEQFF TGCGCCAGCAGTGAGATGAGCCGAGTGGACAGTCACTCCTACAATGAGCAGTTCTTC
TRBJ1-5 TRBD1 TRBV7-2 CASSLTALTDRNNQPQHF TGTGCCAGCAGCCTAACAGCACTCACGGACAGGAACAATCAGCCCCAGCATTTT
TRBJ2-2 TRBD2 TRBV3-1/TRBV3-2 CASKVSGGFSGELFF TGTGCCAGCAAAGTTAGCGGGGGGTTCAGCGGGGAGCTGTTTTTT
TRBJ1-4 - TRBV2 CASSEGEGEANEKLFF TGTGCCAGCAGTGAAGGGGAAGGGGAGGCTAATGAAAAACTGTTTTTT
TRBJ1-1 - TRBV7-3 CASSLTDMNTEAFF TGTGCCAGCAGCTTAACAGACATGAACACTGAAGCTTTCTTT